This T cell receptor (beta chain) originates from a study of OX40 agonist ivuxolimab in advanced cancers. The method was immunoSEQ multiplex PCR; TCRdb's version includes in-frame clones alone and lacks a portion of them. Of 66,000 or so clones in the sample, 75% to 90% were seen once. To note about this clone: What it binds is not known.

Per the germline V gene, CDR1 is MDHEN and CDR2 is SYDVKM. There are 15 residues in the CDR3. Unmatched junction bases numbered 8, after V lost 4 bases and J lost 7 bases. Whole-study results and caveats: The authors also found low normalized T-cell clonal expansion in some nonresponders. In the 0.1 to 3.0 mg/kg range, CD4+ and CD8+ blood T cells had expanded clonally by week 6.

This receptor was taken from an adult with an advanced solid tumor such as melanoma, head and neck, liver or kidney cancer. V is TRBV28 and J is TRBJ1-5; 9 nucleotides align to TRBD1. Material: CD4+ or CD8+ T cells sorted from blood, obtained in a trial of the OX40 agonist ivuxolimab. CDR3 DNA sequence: TGTGCCAGCAGTTCGCCGGGACAGGGTACCCAGCCCCAGCATTTT. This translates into CASSSPGQGTQPQHF.